The rows below give T cell receptor beta chains drawn from one sample of a study of OX40 agonist ivuxolimab in advanced cancers. Some clones are missing from TCRdb's copy, which holds only in-frame ones; the method was immunoSEQ multiplex PCR. The sample consists of about 79,000 clones, around 92% of them appearing once. The sequences come from CD4+ or CD8+ T cells sorted from blood, collected in a trial of the OX40 agonist ivuxolimab. All receptors derive from an adult with an advanced solid tumor such as melanoma, head and neck, liver or kidney cancer. CDR3s include the opening cysteine and the closing phenylalanine or tryptophan. The D gene is left open where the match is weak. The size entry is marked missing in some rows and otherwise reads once, few, many or a size class.

clone_size: NA
v_call: TRBV25-1
d_call: TRBD1
j_call: TRBJ2-7
cdr3_aa: CASSEWRQGAEEQYF
cdr3_nt: TGTGCCAGCAGTGAATGGAGGCAGGGGGCGGAGGAGCAGTACTTC

clone_size: NA
v_call: TRBV7-7
d_call: NA
j_call: TRBJ2-5
cdr3_aa: CASSLAPADQETQYF
cdr3_nt: TGTGCTAGCAGCTTAGCGCCGGCAGACCAAGAGACCCAGTACTTC

clone_size: NA
v_call: TRBV7-2
d_call: NA
j_call: TRBJ1-2
cdr3_aa: CANSPWGDNYGYTF
cdr3_nt: TGTGCCAACTCCCCCTGGGGAGACAACTATGGCTACACCTTC

clone_size: NA
v_call: TRBV6-4
d_call: NA
j_call: TRBJ1-1
cdr3_aa: CASRLSPETGSESATEAFF
cdr3_nt: TGTGCCAGCAGGCTGAGCCCGGAAACAGGGAGTGAAAGTGCCACTGAAGCTTTCTTT

clone_size: NA
v_call: TRBV9
d_call: TRBD2
j_call: TRBJ2-3
cdr3_aa: CASSYNPGGEDGDTQYF
cdr3_nt: TGTGCCAGCAGCTACAATCCCGGGGGGGAGGATGGAGATACGCAGTATTTT

clone_size: NA
v_call: TRBV7-6
d_call: NA
j_call: TRBJ2-1
cdr3_aa: CASSLSQRELGYREQFF
cdr3_nt: TGTGCCAGCAGCTTATCCCAAAGGGAATTAGGTTATCGTGAGCAGTTCTTC

clone_size: NA
v_call: TRBV5-1
d_call: NA
j_call: TRBJ2-1
cdr3_aa: CASSLVVAHNYNEQFF
cdr3_nt: TGCGCCAGCAGCTTGGTGGTCGCTCATAACTACAATGAGCAGTTCTTC

clone_size: NA
v_call: TRBV6-5
d_call: NA
j_call: TRBJ2-5
cdr3_aa: CASRRGRQGETQYF
cdr3_nt: TGTGCCAGCAGGAGAGGACGTCAAGGGGAGACCCAGTACTTC

clone_size: NA
v_call: TRBV28
d_call: NA
j_call: TRBJ1-5
cdr3_aa: CASSRPIRASQPQHF
cdr3_nt: TGTGCCAGCAGCCGCCCCATCAGGGCTTCTCAGCCCCAGCATTTT

clone_size: NA
v_call: TRBV5-6
d_call: NA
j_call: TRBJ2-2
cdr3_aa: CASSSLVQGGTGELFF
cdr3_nt: TGTGCCAGCAGCTCCCTCGTACAGGGAGGGACCGGGGAGCTGTTTTTT

clone_size: NA
v_call: TRBV6-1
d_call: TRBD1
j_call: TRBJ1-2
cdr3_aa: CASSVDRGDGYTF
cdr3_nt: TGTGCCAGCAGTGTGGACAGGGGCGATGGCTACACCTTC

clone_size: once
v_call: TRBV19
d_call: TRBD1
j_call: TRBJ2-7
cdr3_aa: CASSIRQGDGEQYF
cdr3_nt: TGTGCCAGTAGTATAAGGCAGGGGGACGGGGAGCAGTACTTC

clone_size: NA
v_call: TRBV10-3
d_call: NA
j_call: TRBJ2-5
cdr3_aa: CAISGTKGQSIQETQYF
cdr3_nt: TGTGCCATCAGTGGCACGAAAGGACAGTCCATACAAGAGACCCAGTACTTC

clone_size: NA
v_call: TRBV7-9
d_call: NA
j_call: TRBJ1-1
cdr3_aa: CASSPLRGPNTEAFF
cdr3_nt: TGTGCCAGCAGCCCTCTCCGGGGACCCAACACTGAAGCTTTCTTT

clone_size: NA
v_call: TRBV5-6
d_call: NA
j_call: TRBJ2-1
cdr3_aa: CASSPNFGNEQFF
cdr3_nt: TGTGCCAGCAGCCCTAACTTTGGCAATGAGCAGTTCTTC

clone_size: NA
v_call: TRBV27
d_call: NA
j_call: TRBJ1-3
cdr3_aa: CASSPALYGNTIYF
cdr3_nt: TGTGCCAGCAGTCCCGCCCTCTATGGAAACACCATATATTTT

clone_size: once
v_call: TRBV5-6
d_call: NA
j_call: TRBJ1-3
cdr3_aa: CASSFGQGHYSGNTIYF
cdr3_nt: TGTGCCAGCAGCTTCGGGCAGGGGCACTACTCTGGAAACACCATATATTTT

clone_size: NA
v_call: TRBV7-8
d_call: NA
j_call: TRBJ1-1
cdr3_aa: CASSTGYNTEAFF
cdr3_nt: TGTGCCAGCAGCACAGGGTATAACACTGAAGCTTTCTTT

clone_size: NA
v_call: TRBV4-3
d_call: TRBD2
j_call: TRBJ2-7
cdr3_aa: CASSQDGLAGGPFYEQYF
cdr3_nt: TGCGCCAGCAGCCAAGATGGCCTAGCGGGGGGGCCCTTCTACGAGCAGTACTTC

clone_size: NA
v_call: TRBV30
d_call: NA
j_call: TRBJ1-1
cdr3_aa: CAWSVPEGDTEAFF
cdr3_nt: TGTGCCTGGAGTGTACCAGAGGGGGACACTGAAGCTTTCTTT

clone_size: NA
v_call: TRBV7-7
d_call: NA
j_call: TRBJ2-7
cdr3_aa: CASSPDGYEQYF
cdr3_nt: TGTGCTAGCAGCCCGGACGGCTACGAGCAGTACTTC

clone_size: NA
v_call: TRBV29-1
d_call: NA
j_call: TRBJ1-2
cdr3_aa: CSVPGQANYGYTF
cdr3_nt: TGCAGCGTCCCCGGTCAAGCTAACTATGGCTACACCTTC

clone_size: few
v_call: TRBV7-9
d_call: NA
j_call: TRBJ1-6
cdr3_aa: CASSLVLGNSPLHF
cdr3_nt: TGTGCCAGCAGCTTAGTTCTTGGGAATTCACCCCTCCACTTT

clone_size: NA
v_call: TRBV7-9
d_call: TRBD2
j_call: TRBJ2-7
cdr3_aa: CASSPPAGDRGYEQYF
cdr3_nt: TGTGCCAGCAGCCCTCCGGCGGGGGATAGGGGCTACGAGCAGTACTTC

clone_size: NA
v_call: TRBV6-1
d_call: NA
j_call: TRBJ1-1
cdr3_aa: CASSEGRYTEAFF
cdr3_nt: TGTGCCAGCAGTGAAGGGAGATACACTGAAGCTTTCTTT

clone_size: NA
v_call: TRBV9
d_call: TRBD2
j_call: TRBJ2-5
cdr3_aa: CASSVGGGYGETQYF
cdr3_nt: TGTGCCAGCAGCGTAGGCGGGGGTTATGGGGAGACCCAGTACTTC

clone_size: NA
v_call: TRBV9
d_call: TRBD1
j_call: TRBJ2-5
cdr3_aa: CASSVAQGEYQETQYF
cdr3_nt: TGTGCCAGCAGCGTAGCGCAGGGGGAGTACCAAGAGACCCAGTACTTC

clone_size: NA
v_call: TRBV7-7
d_call: TRBD2
j_call: TRBJ2-2
cdr3_aa: CASSLSAGGTGELFF
cdr3_nt: TGTGCTAGCAGCTTATCGGCGGGGGGAACCGGGGAGCTGTTTTTT

clone_size: few
v_call: TRBV7-9
d_call: NA
j_call: TRBJ1-5
cdr3_aa: CASSLTNQPQHF
cdr3_nt: TGTGCCAGCAGCTTAACGAATCAGCCCCAGCATTTT

clone_size: NA
v_call: TRBV21-1
d_call: NA
j_call: TRBJ2-7
cdr3_aa: CASSTRGTGPSYEQYF
cdr3_nt: TGTGCCAGCAGCACGAGAGGGACAGGGCCCTCCTACGAGCAGTACTTC

clone_size: NA
v_call: TRBV10-2
d_call: TRBD2
j_call: TRBJ2-7
cdr3_aa: CASSEERLAGPFSYEQYF
cdr3_nt: TGCGCCAGCAGTGAAGAGAGGTTAGCGGGGCCCTTCTCCTACGAGCAGTACTTC

clone_size: NA
v_call: TRBV5-1
d_call: NA
j_call: TRBJ2-7
cdr3_aa: CASSLDQSLSYEQYF
cdr3_nt: TGCGCCAGCAGCTTGGACCAGTCCCTCTCCTACGAGCAGTACTTC

clone_size: NA
v_call: TRBV6-5
d_call: TRBD2
j_call: TRBJ2-3
cdr3_aa: CASSSGTSADTDTQYF
cdr3_nt: TGTGCCAGCAGTTCGGGGACTAGCGCGGACACAGATACGCAGTATTTT

clone_size: once
v_call: TRBV7-2
d_call: NA
j_call: TRBJ2-7
cdr3_aa: CASSFSYEQYF
cdr3_nt: TGTGCCAGCAGCTTTAGTTACGAGCAGTACTTC

clone_size: NA
v_call: TRBV13
d_call: NA
j_call: TRBJ2-2
cdr3_aa: CASSPRESGELFF
cdr3_nt: TGTGCCAGCAGCCCCCGGGAATCCGGGGAGCTGTTTTTT

clone_size: NA
v_call: TRBV27
d_call: NA
j_call: TRBJ1-2
cdr3_aa: CASSLSKGEVNYGYTF
cdr3_nt: TGTGCCAGCAGTTTGTCCAAGGGGGAGGTTAACTATGGCTACACCTTC

clone_size: once
v_call: TRBV7-6
d_call: NA
j_call: TRBJ1-4
cdr3_aa: CASSLEAHNEKLFF
cdr3_nt: TGTGCCAGCAGCTTAGAAGCGCATAATGAAAAACTGTTTTTT

clone_size: NA
v_call: TRBV4-3
d_call: NA
j_call: TRBJ1-5
cdr3_aa: CASSQGTTGSNQPQHF
cdr3_nt: TGCGCCAGCAGCCAGGGTACCACAGGGTCAAATCAGCCCCAGCATTTT

clone_size: once
v_call: TRBV7-9
d_call: NA
j_call: TRBJ2-7
cdr3_aa: CASSLAGSVYEQYF
cdr3_nt: TGTGCCAGCAGCTTAGCGGGGTCCGTTTACGAGCAGTACTTC

clone_size: NA
v_call: TRBV11-2
d_call: NA
j_call: TRBJ1-1
cdr3_aa: CASSRTGTEAFF
cdr3_nt: TGTGCCAGCAGCCGTACAGGCACTGAAGCTTTCTTT

clone_size: NA
v_call: TRBV27
d_call: NA
j_call: TRBJ1-1
cdr3_aa: CASSEGVTMNTEAFF
cdr3_nt: TGTGCCAGCAGTGAGGGGGTCACCATGAACACTGAAGCTTTCTTT

clone_size: NA
v_call: TRBV7-6
d_call: TRBD1
j_call: TRBJ2-7
cdr3_aa: CASSSRQGGSYEQYF
cdr3_nt: TGTGCCAGCAGCTCCAGACAGGGGGGCTCCTACGAGCAGTACTTC

clone_size: NA
v_call: TRBV14
d_call: TRBD1
j_call: TRBJ1-2
cdr3_aa: CASSPGTGNYGYTF
cdr3_nt: TGTGCCAGCAGTCCCGGGACAGGGAACTATGGCTACACCTTC

clone_size: NA
v_call: TRBV9
d_call: TRBD2
j_call: TRBJ2-2
cdr3_aa: CASSTRGAGELFF
cdr3_nt: TGTGCCAGCAGCACTCGGGGGGCCGGGGAGCTGTTTTTT

clone_size: NA
v_call: TRBV5-6
d_call: TRBD1
j_call: TRBJ1-1
cdr3_aa: CASSQGQGRGTAFF
cdr3_nt: TGTGCCAGCAGCCAGGGACAGGGCCGGGGGACGGCTTTCTTT

clone_size: NA
v_call: TRBV9
d_call: TRBD2
j_call: TRBJ2-3
cdr3_aa: CASSVVPPAGGSTDTQYF
cdr3_nt: TGTGCCAGCAGCGTAGTTCCCCCAGCGGGGGGGAGCACAGATACGCAGTATTTT

clone_size: NA
v_call: TRBV4-1
d_call: TRBD2
j_call: TRBJ2-7
cdr3_aa: CASSQATSGGFYEQYF
cdr3_nt: TGCGCCAGCAGCCAAGCCACTAGCGGGGGGTTCTACGAGCAGTACTTC

clone_size: once
v_call: TRBV7-8
d_call: NA
j_call: TRBJ1-5
cdr3_aa: CASTPRGGRFQPQHF
cdr3_nt: TGTGCCAGCACCCCTAGGGGGGGTCGGTTTCAGCCCCAGCATTTT

clone_size: NA
v_call: TRBV9
d_call: NA
j_call: TRBJ2-7
cdr3_aa: CASSEGSATYEQYF
cdr3_nt: TGTGCCAGCAGCGAGGGAAGCGCTACCTACGAGCAGTACTTC

clone_size: NA
v_call: TRBV9
d_call: NA
j_call: TRBJ2-7
cdr3_aa: CASGTGGSSYEQYF
cdr3_nt: TGTGCCAGCGGGACCGGCGGAAGCTCCTACGAGCAGTACTTC